The 2 T cell receptor beta chains listed next were all sequenced from one sample in a study of shared clonotypes between healthy human individuals. Data came from immunoSEQ multiplex PCR; TCRdb stores just in-frame clones and leaves some out. In the table there are a few million clones, around nine tenths of which are singletons. Sequencing was done on a sample of naive CD4+ T cells sorted from blood. Subset meaning: CD45RA+ positively selected. All receptors derive from a man between 18 and 35 years old in good health.

V gene TRBV10-3 combines with J gene TRBJ2-7, with D maybe TRBD1 (6 bases). Germline CDR1 and CDR2: ENHRY and SYGVKD. CDR3 length: 13 amino acids. V lost 4 bases and J lost 5, with 12 bases in between. CDR3: CAISVQGTHEQYF. The DNA of the CDR3 is TGTGCCATCAGTGTCCAGGGGACGCACGAGCAGTACTTC.

The chain joins TRBV10-1 to TRBJ1-2, with 7 positions matching TRBD1. The V gene end was trimmed by 3 bases and the J gene end by 9 bases; junction bases not matched to a gene: 13. The CDR3 runs to 15 residues. Germline V lookup: CDR1 WNHNN, CDR2 SYGVQD (reference sequence). The CDR3 is CASSDSPGTGERYTF. CDR3 coding DNA: TGCGCCAGCAGTGATAGCCCGGGAACAGGGGAGCGCTACACCTTC.